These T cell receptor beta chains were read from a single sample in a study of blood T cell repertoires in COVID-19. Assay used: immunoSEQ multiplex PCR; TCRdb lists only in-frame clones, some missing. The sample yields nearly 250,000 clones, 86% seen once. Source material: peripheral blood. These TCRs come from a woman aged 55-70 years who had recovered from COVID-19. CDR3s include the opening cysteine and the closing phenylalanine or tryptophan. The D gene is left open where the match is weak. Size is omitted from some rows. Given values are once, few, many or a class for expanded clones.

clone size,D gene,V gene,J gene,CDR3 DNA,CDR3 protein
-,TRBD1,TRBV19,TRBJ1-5,TGTGCCAGTAGTTACGGGACAGGGGCGTATCAGCCCCAGCATTTT,CASSYGTGAYQPQHF
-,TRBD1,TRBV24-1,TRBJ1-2,TGTGCCACCAGTGGCGACAGAACAGGGGACTATGGCTACACCTTC,CATSGDRTGDYGYTF
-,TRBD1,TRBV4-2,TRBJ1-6,TGTGCCAGCAGCCAAGATAACGGCAGGGGGCAGGGAAGTGGAGGCTCACCCCTCCACTTT,CASSQDNGRGQGSGGSPLHF
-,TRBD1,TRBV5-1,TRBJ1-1,TGCGCCAGCAGCCTAGGACAGGTCAACACTGAAGCTTTCTTT,CASSLGQVNTEAFF
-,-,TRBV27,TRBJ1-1,TGTGCCAGCAGTTTAATAATGGGGCACACTGAAGCTTTCTTT,CASSLIMGHTEAFF
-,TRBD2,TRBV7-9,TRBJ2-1,TGTGCCAGCAGCACCCCTCCGGGACTAGCGGGGGGGCCGATCTTC,CASSTPPGLAGGPIF
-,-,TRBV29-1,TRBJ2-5,TGCAGCGTACCAACGTCAGGGGAGACCCAGTACTTC,CSVPTSGETQYF
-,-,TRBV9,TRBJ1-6,TGTGCCAGCAGCGCCGTAAATTCACCCCTCCACTTT,CASSAVNSPLHF
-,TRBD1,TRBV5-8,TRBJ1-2,TGTGCCAGCAGCTTGGACCCAATCGGACAGGGGAGAGGTGGCTACACCTTC,CASSLDPIGQGRGGYTF
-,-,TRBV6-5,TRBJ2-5,TGTGCCAGCGCCCCGGGCGGGGACGGCGAGACCCAGTACTTC,CASAPGGDGETQYF
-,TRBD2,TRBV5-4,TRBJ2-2,TGTGCCAGCAGCCAACTAGCGGGGGCTTTCACCACCGGGGAGCTGTTTTTT,CASSQLAGAFTTGELFF
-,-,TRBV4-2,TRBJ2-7,TGTGCCAGCAGCCAGGGTCCAAGGGGGAGCGAGCAGTACTTC,CASSQGPRGSEQYF
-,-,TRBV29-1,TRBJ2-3,TGCAGCGTTCGCGGTCGGGCGGGTCCAGATACGCAGTATTTT,CSVRGRAGPDTQYF
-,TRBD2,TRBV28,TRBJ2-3,TGTGCCAGCGCAACTAGCGGGGGCGCAGATACGCAGTATTTT,CASATSGGADTQYF
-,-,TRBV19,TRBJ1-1,TGTGCCAGTAGTATAGGTCCGGGGGAAGCTTTCTTT,CASSIGPGEAFF
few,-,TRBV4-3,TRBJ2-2,TGCGCCAGCAGCCAAGGTCGGGGGGCTAACACCGGGGAGCTGTTTTTT,CASSQGRGANTGELFF
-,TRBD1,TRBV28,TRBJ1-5,TGTGCCAGCAGTTTATGGAGGACAGGGACCCTTGATAGCAATCAGCCCCAGCATTTT,CASSLWRTGTLDSNQPQHF
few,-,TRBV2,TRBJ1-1,TGTGCCAGCAGTTTTGATCCGGGACACGGGGACACTGAAGCTTTCTTT,CASSFDPGHGDTEAFF
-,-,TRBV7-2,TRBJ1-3,TGTGCCAGCAGCTTTAATAGCATCTCTGGAAACACCATATATTTT,CASSFNSISGNTIYF
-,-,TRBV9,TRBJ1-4,TGTGCCAGCAGCCCGCGGGGAGGGAATAGTGAAAAACTGTTTTTT,CASSPRGGNSEKLFF
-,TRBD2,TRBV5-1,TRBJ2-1,TGCGCCAGCAGCTTGGCGGGACTACAATACAATGAGCAGTTCTTC,CASSLAGLQYNEQFF
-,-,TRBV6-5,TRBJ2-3,TGTGCCAGCAGTTCGGTTCGGAGCACAGATACGCAGTATTTT,CASSSVRSTDTQYF
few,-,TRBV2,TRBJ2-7,TGTGCCAGCAGTGACCCGGGGTACTCCTACGAGCAGTACTTC,CASSDPGYSYEQYF
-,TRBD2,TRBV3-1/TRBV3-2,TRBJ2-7,TGTGCCAGCAGCCACTCTCCCTGGGGACTAGCGGTGGGCTACGAGCAGTACTTC,CASSHSPWGLAVGYEQYF
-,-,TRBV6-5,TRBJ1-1,TGTGCCAGCACTACCGCAGGGACTGAAGCTTTCTTT,CASTTAGTEAFF
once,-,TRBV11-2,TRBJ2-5,TGTGCCAGCAGCTTAGTCCGGCAGGTAGAAACCCAGTACTTC,CASSLVRQVETQYF
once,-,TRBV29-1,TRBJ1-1,TGCAGCGTTTTCGGGGGCACTGAAGCTTTCTTT,CSVFGGTEAFF
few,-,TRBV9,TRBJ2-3,TGTGCCAGCAGCGCCCCTACAGATACGCAGTATTTT,CASSAPTDTQYF
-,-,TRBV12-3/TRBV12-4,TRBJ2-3,TGTGCCAGCAGTTTCATGCCGGCAGATACGCAGTATTTT,CASSFMPADTQYF